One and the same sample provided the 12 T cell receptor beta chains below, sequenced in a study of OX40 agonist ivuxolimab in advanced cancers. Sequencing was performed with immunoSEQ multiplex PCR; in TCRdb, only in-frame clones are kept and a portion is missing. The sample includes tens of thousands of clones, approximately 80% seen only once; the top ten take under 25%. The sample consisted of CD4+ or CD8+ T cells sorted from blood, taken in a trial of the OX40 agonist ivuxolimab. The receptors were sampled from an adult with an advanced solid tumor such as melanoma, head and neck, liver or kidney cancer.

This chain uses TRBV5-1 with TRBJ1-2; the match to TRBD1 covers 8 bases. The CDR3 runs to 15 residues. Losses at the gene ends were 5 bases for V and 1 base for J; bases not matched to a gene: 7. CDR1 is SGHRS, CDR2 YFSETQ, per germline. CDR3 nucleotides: TGCGCCAGCAGACGACAGGGGACGAATAACTATGGCTACACCTTC. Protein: CASRRQGTNNYGYTF.

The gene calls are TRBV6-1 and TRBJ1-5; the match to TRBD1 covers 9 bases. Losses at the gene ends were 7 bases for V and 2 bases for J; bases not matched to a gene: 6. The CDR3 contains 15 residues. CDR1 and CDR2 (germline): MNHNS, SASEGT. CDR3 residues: CASTTGQGRNQPQHF. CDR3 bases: TGTGCCAGCACAACCGGACAGGGGCGCAATCAGCCCCAGCATTTT.

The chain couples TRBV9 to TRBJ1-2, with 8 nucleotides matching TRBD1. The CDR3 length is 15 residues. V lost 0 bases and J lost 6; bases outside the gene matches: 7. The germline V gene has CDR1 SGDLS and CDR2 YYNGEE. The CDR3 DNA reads TGTGCCAGCAGCGTAGAGTTGGCAGGGGGCGATGGCTACACCTTC. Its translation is CASSVELAGGDGYTF.

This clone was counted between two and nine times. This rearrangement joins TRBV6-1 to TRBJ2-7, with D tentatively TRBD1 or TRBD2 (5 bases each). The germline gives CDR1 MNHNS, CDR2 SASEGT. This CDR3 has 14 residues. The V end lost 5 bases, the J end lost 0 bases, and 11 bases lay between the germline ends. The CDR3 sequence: CASSRDLSSYEQYF. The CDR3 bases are TGTGCCAGCAGTAGGGACCTGAGCTCCTACGAGCAGTACTTC.

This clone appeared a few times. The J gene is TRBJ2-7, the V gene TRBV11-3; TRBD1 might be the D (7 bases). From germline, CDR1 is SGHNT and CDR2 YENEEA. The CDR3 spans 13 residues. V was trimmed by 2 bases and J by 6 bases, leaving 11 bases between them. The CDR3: CASSLRQGGEQYF. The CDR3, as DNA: TGTGCCAGCAGCTTAAGACAGGGAGGCGAGCAGTACTTC.

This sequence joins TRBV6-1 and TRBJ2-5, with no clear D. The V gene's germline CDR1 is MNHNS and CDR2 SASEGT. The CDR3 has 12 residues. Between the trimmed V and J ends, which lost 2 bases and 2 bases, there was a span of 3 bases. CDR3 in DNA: TGTGCCAGCAGTGAACAACAAGAGACCCAGTACTTC. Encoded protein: CASSEQQETQYF.

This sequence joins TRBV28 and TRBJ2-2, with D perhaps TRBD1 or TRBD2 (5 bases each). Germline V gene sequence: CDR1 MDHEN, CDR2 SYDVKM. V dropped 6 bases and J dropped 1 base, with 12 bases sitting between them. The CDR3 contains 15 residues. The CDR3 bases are TGTGCCAGCAGCCCCGGGACGGTGAACACCGGGGAGCTGTTTTTT. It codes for CASSPGTVNTGELFF.

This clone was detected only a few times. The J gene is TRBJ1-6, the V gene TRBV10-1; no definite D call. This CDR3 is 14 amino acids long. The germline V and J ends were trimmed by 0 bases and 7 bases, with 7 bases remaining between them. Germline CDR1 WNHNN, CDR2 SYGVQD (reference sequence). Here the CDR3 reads CASSESFRNSPLHF. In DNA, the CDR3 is TGCGCCAGCAGTGAGTCGTTCCGGAATTCACCCCTCCACTTT.

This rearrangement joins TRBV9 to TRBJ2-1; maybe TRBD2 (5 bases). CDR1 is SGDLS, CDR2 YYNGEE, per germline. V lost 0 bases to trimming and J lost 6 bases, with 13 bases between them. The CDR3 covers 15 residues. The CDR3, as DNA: TGTGCCAGCAGCGTAGGGAGTACTAGGGTCAATGAGCAGTTCTTC. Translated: CASSVGSTRVNEQFF.

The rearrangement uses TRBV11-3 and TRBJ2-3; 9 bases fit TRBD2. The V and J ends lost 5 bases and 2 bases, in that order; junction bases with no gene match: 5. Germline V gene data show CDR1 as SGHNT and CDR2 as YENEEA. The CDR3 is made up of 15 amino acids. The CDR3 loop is CASSPRGGDTDTQYF. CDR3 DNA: TGTGCCAGCAGCCCCCGCGGGGGGGACACAGATACGCAGTATTTT. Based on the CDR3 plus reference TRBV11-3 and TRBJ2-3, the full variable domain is EAGVVQSPRYKIIEKKQPVAFWCNPISGHNTLYWYLQNLGQGPELLIRYENEEAVDDSQLPKDRFSAERLKGVDSTLKIQPAELGDSAVYLCASSPRGGDTDTQYFGPGTRLTVL.

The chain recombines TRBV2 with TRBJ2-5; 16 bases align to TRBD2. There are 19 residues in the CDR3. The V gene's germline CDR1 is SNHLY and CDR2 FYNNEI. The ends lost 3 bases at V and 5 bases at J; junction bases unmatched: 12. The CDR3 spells CASSESIGTSGGATETQYF. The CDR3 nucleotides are TGTGCCAGCAGTGAGAGCATCGGGACTAGCGGGGGGGCCACGGAGACCCAGTACTTC.

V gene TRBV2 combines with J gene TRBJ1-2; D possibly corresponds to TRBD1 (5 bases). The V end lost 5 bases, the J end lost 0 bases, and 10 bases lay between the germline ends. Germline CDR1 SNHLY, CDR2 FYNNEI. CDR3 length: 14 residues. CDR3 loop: CASSLQGSNYGYTF. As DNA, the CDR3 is TGTGCCAGCAGTCTGCAGGGCTCTAACTATGGCTACACCTTC. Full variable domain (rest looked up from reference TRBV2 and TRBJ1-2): EPEVTQTPSHQVTQMGQEVILRCVPISNHLYFYWYRQILGQKVEFLVSFYNNEISEKSEIFDDQFSVERPDGSNFTLKIRSTKLEDSAMYFCASSLQGSNYGYTFGSGTRLTVV.